The 21 T cell receptor beta chains reported below all come from one sample, sequenced in a study of T cell responses to AZD1222 COVID-19 vaccine. The table came from immunoSEQ multiplex PCR; TCRdb's copy has only in-frame clones and leaves some out. The sample gives fewer than 180,000 clones, 80% to 95% of which show up once; more than 3% is in the top ten. The sample here was peripheral blood, taken 28 days after the second AZD1222 dose. The origin of the receptors is an adult who received the AZD1222 COVID-19 vaccine.

The chain joins TRBV27 to TRBJ2-1; 7 positions agree with TRBD1. Germline V gene sequence: CDR1 MNHEY, CDR2 SMNVEV (reference sequence). This CDR3 is 17 amino acids long. Germline trimming cut 5 bases from V and 6 bases from J; bases unmatched to any gene: 16. In nucleotides, the CDR3 is TGTGCCAGCAGTCCCCTACGACAGGGATCGGCACTCAATGAGCAGTTCTTC. It encodes CASSPLRQGSALNEQFF.

A single count supports this clone. V and J are TRBV18 and TRBJ1-1, with TRBD1 matching 9 bases. This CDR3 spans 18 amino acids. CDR1 and CDR2 from the germline V gene are KGHSH and LQKENI. V shed 3 bases and J 1 base; nucleotides not matched to a gene: 12. The chain's CDR3 is CASSPFVPGQGPNTEAFF. Written as DNA, the CDR3 is TGTGCCAGCTCACCTTTTGTCCCGGGACAGGGACCGAACACTGAAGCTTTCTTT.

The CDR3 DNA reads as TGCAGTGCTTTTAGGGCGCGTGGCTACACCTTC. It translates to CSAFRARGYTF. V usage is TRBV20-1 and J usage is TRBJ1-2, with D unresolved. CDR1 and CDR2 from the germline V gene are DFQATT and SNEGSKA (reference sequence). Deletions cut 5 bases from V and 7 bases from J, with 11 bases between. The CDR3 extends over 11 amino acids.

The chain recombines TRBV3-1 (or the pseudogene TRBV3-2) with TRBJ1-1; D possibly corresponds to TRBD1 (5 bases). The V gene lost 4 bases and the J gene lost 4 bases, with 10 bases spanning the gap. Germline assignment: CDR1 LGHDT and CDR2 YNNKEL (reference sequence). The CDR3 sequence is 13 residues long. CDR3 protein: CASSPQGPTEAFF. CDR3 nucleotides: TGTGCCAGCAGCCCCCAGGGTCCCACTGAAGCTTTCTTT.

This rearrangement joins TRBV5-1 to TRBJ2-2; D call uncertain. The CDR3 is 12 amino acids. The germline V gene has CDR1 SGHRS and CDR2 YFSETQ. V lost 7 bases and J lost 7, with 11 bases in between. The CDR3 loop is CASAPLGGELFF. CDR3 DNA: TGCGCCAGCGCTCCCCTTGGCGGGGAGCTGTTTTTT.

The rearrangement links TRBV10-2 to TRBJ2-1, with 14 bases fitting TRBD2. The trim removed 8 bases at V and 4 bases at J, leaving 1 base unmatched. Germline CDR1 and CDR2: WSHSY and SAAADI. This CDR3 comprises 14 residues. The CDR3 DNA follows: TGCGCCAGCCGACTAGCGGGAGGGTACAATGAGCAGTTCTTC. The encoded protein is CASRLAGGYNEQFF.

The chain recombines TRBV19 with TRBJ2-1, with 10 bases lining up with TRBD2. Per germline, CDR1 LNHDA and CDR2 SQIVND (reference sequence). This CDR3 is 13 amino acids long. The trim removed 5 bases at V and 7 bases at J, leaving 2 bases unmatched. DNA for the CDR3: TGTGCCAGTAGTCCGACTAGCGGGAATGAGCAGTTCTTC. The encoded protein is CASSPTSGNEQFF. Together with reference TRBV19 and TRBJ2-1, the CDR3 gives the full variable domain: DGGITQSPKYLFRKEGQNVTLSCEQNLNHDAMYWYRQDPGQGLRLIYYSQIVNDFQKGDIAEGYSVSREKKESFPLTVTSAQKNPTAFYLCASSPTSGNEQFFGPGTRLTVL.

The rearrangement joins TRBV23-1 to TRBJ2-1; D is undetermined. TRBV23-1 is designated an ORF whose function remains uncertain. Trimming removed 4 bases at V and 7 bases at J, with 14 bases between. The CDR3 covers 14 residues. The CDR3 nucleotides are TGCGCCAGCAGTCTGGGCAGGCATGAGAATGAGCAGTTCTTC. It is translated as CASSLGRHENEQFF.

This clone was detected only once. V usage is TRBV19 and J usage is TRBJ1-5; a possible D gene is TRBD1 (5 bases). Deletions cut 7 bases from V and 3 bases from J, with 16 bases between. CDR1 LNHDA and CDR2 SQIVND come from the germline V gene (reference sequence). This CDR3 has 15 amino acids. The DNA of the CDR3 is TGTGCCAGTACCTCCTTCCCAGGGTCCAATCAGCCCCAGCATTTT. As protein: CASTSFPGSNQPQHF.

The rearrangement links TRBV10-3 to TRBJ2-1, with 12 bases identical to TRBD2. Germline CDR1 is ENHRY and CDR2 is SYGVKD. The CDR3 consists of 15 residues. The junction had 4 bases not matched to a gene; V was cut back by 7 bases and J by 3 bases. CDR3 bases: TGTGCCATCACTAGGACTAGCGGGAACTACAATGAGCAGTTCTTC. Translated: CAITRTSGNYNEQFF.

The V call is TRBV3-1 (or the pseudogene TRBV3-2), the J call TRBJ2-7, with a weak D call TRBD2 (6 bases). Germline V gene data show CDR1 as LGHDT and CDR2 as YNNKEL (reference sequence). V lost 3 bases to trimming and J lost 3 bases, with 9 bases between them. The CDR3 is 13 residues long. The CDR3 is CASSQSSVYEQYF. DNA of the CDR3: TGTGCCAGCAGCCAGTCTAGCGTCTACGAGCAGTACTTC.

CDR3: CASLRRIREKLFF. Written as DNA, the CDR3 is TGTGCCAGCCTTCGGAGGATTCGGGAAAAACTGTTTTTT. V usage is TRBV2 and J usage is TRBJ1-4; no clear D. The V gene lost 8 bases and the J gene lost 8 bases, with 15 bases spanning the gap. Germline V gene data show CDR1 as SNHLY and CDR2 as FYNNEI. The CDR3 runs 13 residues.

The chain has TRBV2 and TRBJ1-5; D gene unclear. Germline assignment: CDR1 SNHLY and CDR2 FYNNEI. CDR3 length equals 14 residues. Trimming pared 6 bases from V and 0 bases from J, leaving 9 bases between. The CDR3 DNA sequence: TGTGCCAGCAGGGGAGCCTATAGCAATCAGCCCCAGCATTTT. This encodes CASRGAYSNQPQHF.

This clone appeared a single time. V and J are TRBV3-1 (or the pseudogene TRBV3-2) and TRBJ2-1; no clear D gene. V gave up 1 base and J gave up 3 bases, with 16 bases separating them. The CDR3 runs 17 residues. The germline V gene encodes CDR1 LGHDT and CDR2 YNNKEL (reference sequence). CDR3 sequence reads: CASSQGIMVHFYNEQFF. The CDR3, as DNA: TGTGCCAGCAGCCAAGGCATCATGGTGCACTTCTACAATGAGCAGTTCTTC.

This chain joins TRBV14 and TRBJ1-2; D is perhaps TRBD1 (6 bases). This CDR3 is 15 amino acids long. The germline CDR1 and CDR2 sequences are SGHDN and FVKESK. Trimming cost V 4 bases and J 9 bases, with 21 bases left between them. For the CDR3, the DNA is TGTGCCAGCAGCCCCGGGGACACCGGAAGAACTAGCTACACCTTC. It specifies CASSPGDTGRTSYTF.

The chain carries TRBV29-1 and TRBJ2-7; the match to TRBD2 covers 10 bases. Per the germline V gene, CDR1 is SQVTM and CDR2 is ANQGSEA. J lost 2 bases, V lost 7 bases, and 5 bases had no gene match. The CDR3 contains 13 residues. As DNA, the CDR3 is TGCAGCGCCCGGACTAGCGGAACCTACGAGCAGTACTTC. As protein: CSARTSGTYEQYF.

The chain combines TRBV24-1 with TRBJ2-1, with D possibly being TRBD2 (5 bases). The CDR3 is 13 residues long. Germline assignment: CDR1 KGHDR and CDR2 SFDVKD. Trimming took off 4 bases at V and 6 bases at J, with 9 bases between the two ends. The CDR3 region has the DNA TGTGCCACCAGTGACATAACTAGCAATGAGCAGTTCTTC. Amino acid sequence: CATSDITSNEQFF.

The chain joins TRBV27 to TRBJ2-7; possible D gene TRBD1, 5 bases. The germline gives CDR1 MNHEY, CDR2 SMNVEV (reference sequence). V was clipped by 4 bases and J by 9 bases, with 13 bases between them. There are 12 residues in the CDR3. The CDR3 loop is CASSSTGVVQYF. The CDR3 bases are TGTGCCAGCAGTTCTACAGGCGTCGTGCAGTACTTC.

The chain links TRBV15 to TRBJ1-3; 10 bases match TRBD1. Germline trimming cut 5 bases from V and 3 bases from J; bases unmatched to any gene: 4. Germline V lookup: CDR1 LNHNV, CDR2 YYDKDF (reference sequence). The CDR3 sequence is 15 residues long. The CDR3 reads CATSSGTGDGNTIYF. The CDR3 DNA is TGTGCCACCAGCTCCGGGACAGGGGATGGAAACACCATATATTTT.

This clone was picked up one time. The V gene is TRBV9, the J gene TRBJ2-7; 9 positions agree with TRBD1. The CDR3 loop spans 14 amino acids. The ends lost 3 bases at V and 3 bases at J; junction bases unmatched: 4. Germline V CDR1 and CDR2: SGDLS, YYNGEE. The CDR3 region has the DNA TGTGCCAGCAGCGCGGGACAGGGTTTCTACGAGCAGTACTTC. Protein product: CASSAGQGFYEQYF. The full variable domain, its missing parts supplied by reference TRBV9 and TRBJ2-7, is DSGVTQTPKHLITATGQRVTLRCSPRSGDLSVYWYQQSLDQGLQFLIQYYNGEERAKGNILERFSAQQFPDLHSELNLSSLELGDSALYFCASSAGQGFYEQYFGPGTRLTVT.

This clone was seen a single time. The J gene is TRBJ2-7, the V gene TRBV27, with a possible D match to TRBD2 (6 bases). Germline CDR1 is MNHEY and CDR2 is SMNVEV (reference sequence). Trimming removed 4 bases from V and 7 bases from J, with 17 bases in between. The CDR3 is 14 amino acids. CDR3 nucleotides: TGTGCCAGCAGTTCGACCCATAGCGGTTTGGAGCAGTACTTC. Protein sequence: CASSSTHSGLEQYF.